The clone carrying this TCR beta chain was picked up one time. Methods used by the authors: Estimates of nucleated cell counts were drawn from the amplification of reference gene primers. Produced via immunoSEQ multiplex PCR; TCRdb's table is partial and in-frame only. V and J calls and clone size come straight from that table; D and trimming were deduced from the DNA. Here the sample spans approximately 16,000 clones, approximately 88% being singletons. This specimen comes from a study of blood T cell repertoires in COVID-19. Study-level background: COVID-19 samples from acute and convalescent phases originated in the United States, Italy and Spain. Sources were T cells, B-cell-depleted T cells, or PBMCs; the material itself was cDNA or gDNA.

The CDR3 loop spans 15 amino acids. V dropped 3 bases and J dropped 3 bases, with 14 bases sitting between them. Per the germline V gene, CDR1 is LNHDA and CDR2 is SQIVND (reference sequence). The clonotype originates from a human donor in a cohort sampled during active COVID-19. The J gene is TRBJ1-1, the V gene TRBV19; a weak D match, TRBD1 (6 bases). The material sequenced was peripheral blood. CDR3 coding DNA: TGTGCCAGTAGTATCCCCGGGGGGCTCTACACTGAAGCTTTCTTT. The encoded protein is CASSIPGGLYTEAFF.